This T cell receptor (beta chain) was recovered during a study of blood T cells in healthy people across ages. Researchers report isolating at least 6 million PBMCs per sample. The germline gives CDR1 SGHTA, CDR2 FQGNSA. This CDR3 comprises 16 residues. This clonotype was recorded a few times. The second PCR ran about 6 to 12 cycles with a sample-barcoded 5' primer and J-beta primers. TCRdb ran MiXCR on the 5' RACE reads and lists one entry per CDR3 protein. The table includes some 920,000 distinct CDR3 sequences, roughly half detected once. The rearrangement joins TRBV7-2 to TRBJ2-7; D unclear. The J call may be incorrect, as the DNA end agrees better with TRBJ2-5. The source is an older woman in good health. The sequenced material came from blood. Written as DNA, the CDR3 is TGTGCCAGCAGCTTGAACAGCCCACCGAATCTGGAGACCCAGTACTTC. It codes for CASSLNSPPNLETQYF.